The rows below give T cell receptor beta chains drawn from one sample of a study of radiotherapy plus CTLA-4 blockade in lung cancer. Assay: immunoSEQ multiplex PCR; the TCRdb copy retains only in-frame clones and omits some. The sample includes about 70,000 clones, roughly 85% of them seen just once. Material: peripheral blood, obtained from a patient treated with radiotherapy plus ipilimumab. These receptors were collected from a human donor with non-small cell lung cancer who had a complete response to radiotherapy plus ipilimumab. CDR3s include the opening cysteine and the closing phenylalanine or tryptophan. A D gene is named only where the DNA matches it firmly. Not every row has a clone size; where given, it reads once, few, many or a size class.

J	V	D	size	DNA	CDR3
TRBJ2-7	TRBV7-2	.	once	TGTGCCAGCAGCTTAGGAGGCAGCTCCTTCGAGCAGTACTTC	CASSLGGSSFEQYF
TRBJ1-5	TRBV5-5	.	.	TGTGCCAGCAGCTTTGGGTATAGCAATCAGCCCCAGCATTTT	CASSFGYSNQPQHF
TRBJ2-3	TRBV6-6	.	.	TGTGCCACCACCAGCGGGTATACGCAGTATTTT	CATTSGYTQYF
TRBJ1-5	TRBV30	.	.	TGTGCCTGGAGTAGGGACACTAGCAATCAGCCCCAGCATTTT	CAWSRDTSNQPQHF
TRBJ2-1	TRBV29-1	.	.	TGCAGCGTTACCCTCCCGAACTCCTACAATGAGCAGTTCTTC	CSVTLPNSYNEQFF
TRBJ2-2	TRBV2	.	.	TGTGCCAGCACCCGGACCGGATTTGCCGGGGAGCTGTTTTTT	CASTRTGFAGELFF
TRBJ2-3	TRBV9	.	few	TGTGCCAGCAGCTCCCAGCCCTACGGGGATACGCAGTATTTT	CASSSQPYGDTQYF
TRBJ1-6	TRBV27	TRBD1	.	TGTGCCAGCAGCCGCGGGACAGGGGATTCACCCCTCCACTTT	CASSRGTGDSPLHF
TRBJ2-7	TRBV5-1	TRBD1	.	TGCGCCAGCAGCAAAGAACCGGACAGGAAGGGGGACGAGCAGTACTTC	CASSKEPDRKGDEQYF
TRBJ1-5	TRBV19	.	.	TGTGCCAGTACTTCAGCCGGGACGGCCAATCAGCCCCAGCATTTT	CASTSAGTANQPQHF
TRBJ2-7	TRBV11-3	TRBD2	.	TGTGCCAGCAGCAGCGGGGGGGGAACCTACGAGCAGTACTTC	CASSSGGGTYEQYF
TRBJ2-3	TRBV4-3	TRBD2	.	TGCGCCAGCAGCCAAGATAGGGCTAGCGGGGGGACAGATACGCAGTATTTT	CASSQDRASGGTDTQYF
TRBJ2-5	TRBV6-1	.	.	TGTGCCAGCACGAAGGGATGGGACCAAGAGACCCAGTACTTC	CASTKGWDQETQYF
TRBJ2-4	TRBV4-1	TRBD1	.	TGCGCCAGCAGCCAAGATCAACAGGGGAGAGACATTCAGTACTTC	CASSQDQQGRDIQYF
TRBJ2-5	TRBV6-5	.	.	TGTGCCAGCAGTTACTCCGGACAAGGAGAGACCCAGTACTTC	CASSYSGQGETQYF
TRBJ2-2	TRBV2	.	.	TGTGCCAGCAGTGAAGAGGGAAACGGGGAGCTGTTTTTT	CASSEEGNGELFF
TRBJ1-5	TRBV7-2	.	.	TGTGCCAGCAGCTTAGAGGACGGTCCCAAGCCCCAGCATTTT	CASSLEDGPKPQHF
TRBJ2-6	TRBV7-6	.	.	TGTGCCAGCAGCCGGGGTATAGGGGGTATCTCTGGGGCCAACGTCCTGACTTTC	CASSRGIGGISGANVLTF
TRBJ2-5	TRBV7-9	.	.	TGTGCCAGCAGCCTCAGGGGCGGGGAGACCCAGTACTTC	CASSLRGGETQYF
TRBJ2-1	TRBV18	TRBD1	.	TGTGCCAGCTCACCACCGGGACAGCGCCTTAATGAGCAGTTCTTC	CASSPPGQRLNEQFF
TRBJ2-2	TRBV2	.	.	TGTGCCAGCAGTCCGAACGGGGAGCTGTTTTTT	CASSPNGELFF
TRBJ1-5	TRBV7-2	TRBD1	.	TGTGCCAGCAGCCCCCGGACAGGCTATAATCAGCCCCAGCATTTT	CASSPRTGYNQPQHF
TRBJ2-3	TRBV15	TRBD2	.	TGTGCCACCAGCAGATTAGTCCGGACTAGCGTTGGCACAGATACGCAGTATTTT	CATSRLVRTSVGTDTQYF
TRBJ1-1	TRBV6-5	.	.	TGTGCCAGCAGTTACTCGAAGGGGGGGAAGGCTTTCTTT	CASSYSKGGKAFF
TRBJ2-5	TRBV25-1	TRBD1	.	TGTGCCAGCAGTGAACCCGGACAGGGAGGAGAGACCCAGTACTTC	CASSEPGQGGETQYF
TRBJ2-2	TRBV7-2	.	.	TGTGCCAGCAACGTCGCGGCCGGGATCACCGGGGAGCTGTTTTTT	CASNVAAGITGELFF
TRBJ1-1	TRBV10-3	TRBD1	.	TGTGCCATCACCCCGGACAGGAAGACTGAAGCTTTCTTT	CAITPDRKTEAFF
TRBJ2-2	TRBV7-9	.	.	TGTGCCAGCAGCTTAATAGAAAATCCCGGGGAGCTGTTTTTT	CASSLIENPGELFF
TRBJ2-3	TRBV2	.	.	TGTGCCAGCATTGGTCCGGGGTTAGCTAGCACAGATACGCAGTATTTT	CASIGPGLASTDTQYF
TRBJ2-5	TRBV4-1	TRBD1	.	TGCGCCAGCAGCCAAGAAGGACAGGGGCGGATTGGGACCCAGTACTTC	CASSQEGQGRIGTQYF
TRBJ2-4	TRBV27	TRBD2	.	TGTGCCAGCAGTTCGGGGGGAAATAAAAACATTCAGTACTTC	CASSSGGNKNIQYF
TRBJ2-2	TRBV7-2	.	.	TGTGCCAGCGTCCGTCCGGTGGCCCCCGACGGGGAGCTGTTTTTT	CASVRPVAPDGELFF
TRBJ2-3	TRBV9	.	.	TGTGCCAGCAGCGAGTGGAGGGGGGGGAGCACAGATACGCAGTATTTT	CASSEWRGGSTDTQYF
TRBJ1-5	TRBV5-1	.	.	TGCGCCAGCAGCTTGGTAGGGGAGGGCAATCAGCCCCAGCATTTT	CASSLVGEGNQPQHF
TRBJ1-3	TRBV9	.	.	TGTGCCAGCAGCGTAGAGGTGGCGGTAGGAAACACCATATATTTT	CASSVEVAVGNTIYF
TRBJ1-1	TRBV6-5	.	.	TGTGCCAGCAGTAGCAATCAGAACACTGAAGCTTTCTTT	CASSSNQNTEAFF
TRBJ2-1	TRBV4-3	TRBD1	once	TGCGCCAGCAGCCAAGCCGGGACAGGGATTAACAATGAGCAGTTCTTC	CASSQAGTGINNEQFF
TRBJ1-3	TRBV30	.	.	TGTGCCTGGAAAGTGTACTCTGGAAACACCATATATTTT	CAWKVYSGNTIYF
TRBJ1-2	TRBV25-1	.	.	TGTGCCAGTAAGGAGCTCTATGGCTACACCTTC	CASKELYGYTF
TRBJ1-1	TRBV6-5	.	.	TGTGCCAGCAGTTCTCGAATAGGTGGGGTGAACACTGAAGCTTTCTTT	CASSSRIGGVNTEAFF
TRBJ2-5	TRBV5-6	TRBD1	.	TGTGCCAGCAGCTTTAGACAGGGGGAGGGGACCCAGTACTTC	CASSFRQGEGTQYF